This TCR beta chain derives from a study of blood T cell repertoires in COVID-19. The overall study: The United States, Italy and Spain were the sources of the acute and convalescent COVID-19 samples. The analysed material was cDNA or gDNA that came from T cells, B-cell-depleted T cells, or PBMCs.

The V and J ends lost 4 bases and 5 bases respectively, with 15 bases between them. CDR1 is MNHEY, CDR2 SVGEGT, per germline. CDR3 size: 14 residues. The authors' processing: Reference gene primers were amplified, and this amplification served to estimate nucleated cell counts. This table comes from immunoSEQ multiplex PCR, and its TCRdb copy is limited to in-frame clones, with some not included. V and J calls and clone size are as listed in that table; D and trimming were resolved from the DNA. Among fewer than 80,000 clones listed, roughly 82% were seen once. The rearrangement uses TRBV6-2 or TRBV6-3 and TRBJ2-7; tentative D call: TRBD2 (5 bases). The origin of this receptor is a human donor in a cohort sampled during active COVID-19. The sequenced sample consisted of peripheral blood. CDR3 nucleotide sequence: TGTGCCAGCAGTTCCTTACTAGTGATCCACGAGCAGTACTTC. It is translated as CASSSLLVIHEQYF.